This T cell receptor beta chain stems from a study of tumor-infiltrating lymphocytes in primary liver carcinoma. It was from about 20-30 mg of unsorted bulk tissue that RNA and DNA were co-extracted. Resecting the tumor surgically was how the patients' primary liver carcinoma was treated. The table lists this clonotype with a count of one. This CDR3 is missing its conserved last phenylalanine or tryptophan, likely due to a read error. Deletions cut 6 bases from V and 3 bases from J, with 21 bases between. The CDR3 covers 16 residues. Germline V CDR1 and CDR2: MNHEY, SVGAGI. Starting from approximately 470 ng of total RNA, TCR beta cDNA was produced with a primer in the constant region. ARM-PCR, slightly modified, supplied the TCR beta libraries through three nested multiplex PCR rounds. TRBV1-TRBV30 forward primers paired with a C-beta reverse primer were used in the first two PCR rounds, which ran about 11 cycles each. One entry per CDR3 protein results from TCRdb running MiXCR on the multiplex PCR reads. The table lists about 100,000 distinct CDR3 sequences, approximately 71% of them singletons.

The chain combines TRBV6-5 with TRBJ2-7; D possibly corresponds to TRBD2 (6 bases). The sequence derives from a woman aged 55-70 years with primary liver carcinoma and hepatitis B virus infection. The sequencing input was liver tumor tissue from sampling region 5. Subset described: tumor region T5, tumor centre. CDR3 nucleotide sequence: TGTGCCAGCAGCGCGGCGGCGGAGGGAGGATACTACGAGCAGTACCCC. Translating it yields CASSAAAEGGYYEQYP.